This is a list of T cell receptor beta chains from one sample in a study of cytomegalovirus exposure and HLA in healthy donors. Produced via immunoSEQ multiplex PCR; TCRdb's table is partial and in-frame only. The data show 60,000 or so clones, about 80% seen once. Sequencing was done on a sample of PBMCs. The receptors shown here come from a woman in her forties in good health and CMV-seropositive. Both conserved end residues are part of each CDR3. The D gene is left open where the match is weak. Expanded clones are given a class, and other clones once, few, many or no size at all.

few	TRBJ1-1	TRBD1	TRBV6-5	CASSYSFRGRAEAFF	TGTGCCAGCAGTTACTCTTTCAGGGGGCGGGCTGAAGCTTTCTTT
NA	TRBJ2-5	TRBD1	TRBV7-2	CASSSQGNPRETQYF	TGTGCCAGCAGCTCACAGGGGAACCCAAGGGAGACCCAGTACTTC
once	TRBJ2-3	NA	TRBV7-6	CASKGSTDTQYF	TGTGCCAGCAAGGGGAGCACAGATACGCAGTATTTT
NA	TRBJ2-7	TRBD1	TRBV4-1	CASSPPDRTGSYEQYF	TGCGCCAGCAGCCCTCCCGATCGGACAGGATCCTACGAGCAGTACTTC
NA	TRBJ1-5	NA	TRBV6-5	CASSYSGGANQPQHF	TGTGCCAGCAGTTACTCTGGGGGGGCCAATCAGCCCCAGCATTTT
NA	TRBJ2-3	TRBD2	TRBV6-4	CASSDSGASGADTQYF	TGTGCCAGCAGTGACTCGGGGGCTAGCGGGGCCGATACGCAGTATTTT
NA	TRBJ1-2	TRBD1	TRBV19	CASQDAATGGAVYGYTF	TGTGCCAGCCAAGACGCCGCGACAGGGGGCGCGGTTTATGGCTACACCTTC
NA	TRBJ1-2	TRBD1	TRBV5-4	CASSLAGTAFLYGYTF	TGTGCCAGCAGCTTGGCTGGGACAGCCTTTCTCTATGGCTACACCTTC
few	TRBJ2-7	NA	TRBV5-6	CASSSGYEQYF	TGTGCCAGCAGCTCGGGGTACGAGCAGTACTTC
NA	TRBJ2-7	NA	TRBV27	CASSFGQAYEQYF	TGTGCCAGCAGTTTCGGTCAGGCCTACGAGCAGTACTTC
NA	TRBJ2-1	NA	TRBV6-1	CASSEGSPRKGEQFF	TGTGCCAGCAGTGAAGGTTCGCCGCGGAAAGGTGAGCAGTTCTTC
NA	TRBJ2-7	TRBD1	TRBV18	CASSPGQGAYEQYF	TGTGCCAGCTCTCCCGGACAGGGGGCCTACGAGCAGTACTTC
few	TRBJ2-1	TRBD2	TRBV14	CASSQEWRGGDEQFF	TGTGCCAGCAGCCAAGAGTGGCGGGGGGGGGATGAGCAGTTCTTC
few	TRBJ2-7	TRBD1	TRBV5-1	CASSLWAPRTGTYEQYF	TGCGCCAGCAGCTTGTGGGCGCCCAGGACAGGAACCTACGAGCAGTACTTC
NA	TRBJ1-5	TRBD1	TRBV30	CAWSRDSSLEPQHF	TGTGCCTGGAGTAGGGACAGTTCCTTGGAGCCCCAGCATTTT
once	TRBJ1-1	TRBD1	TRBV5-5	CASSWTGGLGTEAFF	TGTGCCAGCAGCTGGACAGGGGGCTTGGGCACTGAAGCTTTCTTT
NA	TRBJ1-1	TRBD1	TRBV10-1	CASSRDRGLTEAFF	TGCGCCAGCAGTAGGGACAGGGGATTGACTGAAGCTTTCTTT
few	TRBJ2-6	TRBD1	TRBV2	CASSEAEDRGFGANVLTF	TGTGCCAGCAGTGAAGCGGAGGACAGGGGGTTTGGGGCCAACGTCCTGACTTTC
NA	TRBJ2-7	TRBD1	TRBV6-5	CASSQGTGLAYEQYF	TGTGCCAGCAGTCAGGGGACAGGATTAGCCTACGAGCAGTACTTC
NA	TRBJ1-4	TRBD1	TRBV5-1	CASSRAFPGTGGEKLFF	TGCGCCAGCAGCCGAGCATTCCCCGGGACAGGGGGTGAAAAACTGTTTTTT
NA	TRBJ1-5	NA	TRBV4-1	CASSQEREGPQHF	TGCGCCAGCAGCCAAGAGCGGGAAGGGCCCCAGCATTTT
NA	TRBJ2-7	TRBD2	TRBV19	CASSMSTSGGYEQYF	TGTGCCAGTAGTATGTCGACTAGCGGGGGCTACGAGCAGTACTTC
NA	TRBJ2-2	NA	TRBV18	CASSPFSDTGELFF	TGTGCCAGCTCACCCTTTTCGGACACCGGGGAGCTGTTTTTT
once	TRBJ2-1	TRBD1	TRBV19	CASSIYGGQGPSGEQFF	TGTGCCAGTAGTATATATGGGGGACAGGGCCCTTCAGGAGAGCAGTTCTTC
NA	TRBJ2-3	TRBD1	TRBV5-1	CASSLQGQDTQYF	TGCGCCAGCAGCCTACAGGGGCAGGATACGCAGTATTTT
NA	TRBJ2-7	NA	TRBV5-6	CASNLQGPYEQYF	TGTGCCAGCAACTTACAGGGCCCCTACGAGCAGTACTTC
NA	TRBJ2-3	TRBD2	TRBV7-2	CASSLDLAGGTDTQYF	TGTGCCAGCAGCTTAGACCTAGCGGGGGGCACAGATACGCAGTATTTT
NA	TRBJ1-2	NA	TRBV7-9	CASSSSQGRLYGYTF	TGTGCCAGCAGCTCTTCTCAGGGAAGACTCTATGGCTACACCTTC
NA	TRBJ2-5	TRBD2	TRBV9	CASASGGATWETQYF	TGTGCCAGTGCTAGCGGGGGGGCGACGTGGGAGACCCAGTACTTC
NA	TRBJ2-3	TRBD2	TRBV2	CASSDWGGGDTQYF	TGTGCCAGCAGTGATTGGGGGGGTGGAGATACGCAGTATTTT
NA	TRBJ2-1	NA	TRBV5-4	CASSLAGGGIGFYNEQFF	TGTGCCAGCAGCTTGGCCGGCGGGGGCATAGGGTTTTACAATGAGCAGTTCTTC
NA	TRBJ1-2	TRBD1	TRBV4-1	CASSQSDRGYGYTF	TGCGCCAGCAGCCAATCGGACAGGGGCTATGGCTACACCTTC
NA	TRBJ2-5	NA	TRBV12-5	CASGLRGRDQETQYF	TGTGCTAGTGGTTTGAGGGGCCGCGACCAGGAGACCCAGTACTTC
few	TRBJ2-1	TRBD2	TRBV30	CAWSPPLIAGRNEQFF	TGTGCCTGGAGCCCCCCCCTTATAGCGGGGAGAAATGAGCAGTTCTTC
NA	TRBJ1-5	NA	TRBV15	CATSRDPGNQPQHF	TGTGCCACCAGCAGAGATCCGGGGAATCAGCCCCAGCATTTT
NA	TRBJ1-5	TRBD1	TRBV19	CASSTGQGNQPQHF	TGTGCCAGTAGTACAGGACAGGGCAATCAGCCCCAGCATTTT
NA	TRBJ1-1	NA	TRBV4-1	CASSQERTQAEAFF	TGCGCCAGCAGCCAAGAAAGGACACAGGCGGAAGCTTTCTTT
NA	TRBJ2-3	TRBD1	TRBV5-8	CASREGQGTLSDTQYF	TGTGCCAGCAGGGAGGGACAGGGTACCCTATCAGATACGCAGTATTTT
NA	TRBJ1-2	NA	TRBV7-9	CASSLMSLSNYGYTF	TGTGCCAGCAGCTTAATGTCTTTGAGTAACTATGGCTACACCTTC
NA	TRBJ1-5	NA	TRBV10-2	CASRLSGVNQPQHF	TGCGCCAGCAGATTATCAGGGGTCAATCAGCCCCAGCATTTT
NA	TRBJ1-5	NA	TRBV11-2	CASSLVQGLGQPQHF	TGTGCCAGCAGCTTAGTTCAGGGTTTAGGGCAGCCCCAGCATTTT
few	TRBJ2-3	NA	TRBV11-3	CASSLGGSADTQYF	TGTGCCAGCAGCTTAGGCGGAAGCGCGGATACGCAGTATTTT
NA	TRBJ2-7	TRBD1	TRBV5-4	CASIKGTPGQGAYEQYF	TGTGCCAGCATCAAGGGAACACCGGGACAGGGGGCCTACGAGCAGTACTTC
NA	TRBJ1-6	NA	TRBV27	CASSLGQRLYSPLHF	TGTGCCAGCAGTTTAGGACAGCGCCTATATTCACCCCTCCACTTT
NA	TRBJ1-5	NA	TRBV12-5	CASQRDSNQPQHF	TGTGCTAGTCAACGGGATAGCAATCAGCCCCAGCATTTT
NA	TRBJ1-1	TRBD1	TRBV19	CASSIRPGGPAFF	TGTGCCAGTAGTATAAGGCCAGGGGGCCCAGCTTTCTTT